Listed here are 10 T cell receptor beta chains from one sample, sequenced in a study of early T cells in non-severe SARS-CoV-2 infection. TCRdb ran MiXCR on the 5' RACE reads and lists one entry per CDR3 protein. The data hold approximately 50,000 distinct CDR3 sequences, with roughly 10% observed a single time. The material sequenced was whole blood. These receptor sequences come from an adult who was a healthcare worker with PCR-confirmed SARS-CoV-2 infection or an uninfected control (not recorded which).

This clonotype has more than one count but fewer than ten. The rearrangement links TRBV10-3 to TRBJ2-7, with no clear D. V was clipped by 3 bases and J by 3 bases, with 3 bases between them. The germline V gene encodes CDR1 ENHRY and CDR2 SYGVKD. The CDR3 loop spans 11 amino acids. The chain's CDR3 is CAISDLYEQYF. CDR3 bases: TGTGCCATCAGTGATCTCTACGAGCAGTACTTC.

This clonotype occurred a few times. This chain connects TRBV7-2 to TRBJ2-3, with D uncertain. This CDR3 has 13 residues. Germline CDR1 and CDR2: SGHTA and FQGNSA. V gave up 6 bases and J gave up 6 bases, with 13 bases separating them. This CDR3 reads CASSYRIGDTQYF. In nucleotides, the CDR3 is TGTGCCAGCAGTTATCGGATCGGTGATACGCAGTATTTT.

By sample share, this clonotype is medium-sized. The V gene is TRBV29-1, the J gene TRBJ2-7; unclear D gene. The CDR3 consists of 14 residues. Germline CDR1 is SQVTM and CDR2 is ANQGSEA. The V end was cut by 0 bases, the J end by 5 bases, with 14 bases between. CDR3 sequence reads: CSVEDPSKGNEQYF. The CDR3 coding sequence is TGCAGCGTTGAAGACCCGTCGAAGGGCAACGAGCAGTACTTC.

This clonotype was detected only a few times. This chain uses TRBV21-1 with TRBJ2-5; TRBD1, the table's D call, lacks a check against the DNA. TRBV21-1 is noted as a pseudogene. CDR3 length: 15 amino acids. The CDR3 bases are TGTGCCAGCAGCAAAGTGGGGCTGGGCGGGGAGACCCAGTACTTC. It specifies CASSKVGLGGETQYF.

This clonotype was counted many times. This chain connects TRBV28 to TRBJ2-2; 8 nucleotides match TRBD1. V lost 6 bases and J lost 5; bases outside the gene matches: 14. The CDR3 totals 17 residues. Germline V gene data show CDR1 as MDHEN and CDR2 as SYDVKM. The CDR3 coding sequence is TGTGCCAGCAGCCCCCCCAGGGGGCTCCCCGGGACCGGGGAGCTGTTTTTT. It translates to CASSPPRGLPGTGELFF.

This clonotype was counted at least ten times. This chain uses TRBV5-4 with TRBJ1-1; TRBD1 aligns across 7 bases. J gave up 0 bases and V 3 bases, and 5 bases lay outside the gene matches. The CDR3 runs 15 residues. From germline, CDR1 is SGHNT and CDR2 YYREEE (reference sequence). CDR3 in amino acids: CASSSPGQLNTEAFF. The DNA of the CDR3 is TGTGCCAGCAGCTCCCCGGGACAGTTGAACACTGAAGCTTTCTTT.

This clonotype occurred many times. This chain uses TRBV18 with TRBJ2-1, with TRBD1 identical over 7 bases. Per the germline V gene, CDR1 is KGHSH and CDR2 is LQKENI. The trim removed 0 bases at V and 0 bases at J, leaving 5 bases unmatched. This CDR3 has 17 residues. The chain's CDR3 is CASSPPRQGSSYNEQFF. CDR3 bases: TGTGCCAGCTCACCACCGAGACAGGGAAGCTCCTACAATGAGCAGTTCTTC.

This clonotype was seen a few times. The chain uses TRBV28 and TRBJ2-7; TRBD2 aligns across 7 bases. V gave up 5 bases and J gave up 3 bases; unmatched junction bases: 10. Germline values: CDR1 MDHEN, CDR2 SYDVKM. This CDR3 spans 15 amino acids. The CDR3 DNA sequence: TGTGCCAGCAGTGCACATGGGGAGGGAAACTACGAGCAGTACTTC. This encodes CASSAHGEGNYEQYF.

This clonotype has at least ten counts. V usage is TRBV20-1 and J usage is TRBJ2-3, with D perhaps matching TRBD2 (6 bases). V was pared by 2 bases and J by 2 bases, with 11 bases between. The CDR3 has 14 amino acids. Germline loops: CDR1 DFQATT, CDR2 SNEGSKA (reference sequence). Written as DNA, the CDR3 is TGCAGTGCTAGATCGGCGGGATCCACAGATACGCAGTATTTT. This gives the protein CSARSAGSTDTQYF.

This clonotype has more than one count but fewer than ten. This rearrangement joins TRBV5-1 to TRBJ2-3; D unclear. The CDR3 length is 15 residues. V gave up 2 bases and J gave up 0 bases, with 10 bases separating them. Germline CDR1 is SGHRS and CDR2 is YFSETQ. The CDR3 loop is CASSLSGFSTDTQYF. Written as DNA, the CDR3 is TGCGCCAGCAGCTTAAGTGGATTTAGCACAGATACGCAGTATTTT.